Below, 23 T cell receptor beta chains from the same sample are listed, as sequenced in a study of low-dose radiotherapy and immunotherapy resistance in tumors. TCR amplification ran 15 to 25 PCR cycles using constant-region and V-primer adapter primers. TCRdb called the reads again in MiXCR, with one record for every CDR3 protein. Altogether about 47,000 distinct CDR3 sequences are present, around 11% being singletons, with the ten largest covering roughly 6.2%. The time point is: before trial treatment. The sequencing here drew on PBMCs, taken before treatment. These receptors all stem from a female donor with ovarian cancer.

This clonotype was detected ten times or more. The CDR3 here is CASSTTGVNGYTF. DNA of the CDR3: TGTGCCAGCAGCACGACAGGGGTCAATGGCTACACCTTC. This chain joins TRBV6-8 and TRBJ1-2, with 8 bases that match TRBD1. Losses at the gene ends were 6 bases for V and 6 bases for J; bases not matched to a gene: 6. Germline V gene data show CDR1 as MNHGY and CDR2 as SAAAGT. CDR3 length: 13 amino acids.

The genes are TRBV5-1 and TRBJ1-1; 7 positions agree with TRBD1. V trimming: 0 bases; J trimming: 4 bases; junction bases outside the gene matches: 6. The CDR3 is 15 residues long. Germline V CDR1 and CDR2: SGHRS, YFSETQ. The CDR3 nucleotides read TGCGCCAGCAGCTTGGCCGAAACAGGGGTCACTGAAGCTTTCTTT. It codes for CASSLAETGVTEAFF.

This clonotype was detected ten times or more. The rearrangement joins TRBV11-2 to TRBJ2-3; D remains unclear. This CDR3 spans 11 amino acids. Deletions cut 5 bases from V and 5 bases from J, with 5 bases between. The germline V gene encodes CDR1 SGHAT and CDR2 FQNNGV. The CDR3 region is CASSIRDTQYF. In nucleotides, the CDR3 is TGTGCCAGCAGCATCAGAGATACGCAGTATTTT.

This clonotype was found many times. CDR3 sequence reads: CASSLGWREGNSPLHF. The CDR3 region has the DNA TGTGCCAGCAGCTTAGGGTGGAGGGAAGGGAATTCACCCCTCCACTTT. The gene calls are TRBV7-8 and TRBJ1-6; D gene unclear. V lost 1 base and J 7 bases, leaving 14 bases between the germline ends. CDR1 SGHVS and CDR2 FQNEAQ come from the germline V gene. The CDR3 covers 16 residues.

This clonotype was observed many times. The rearrangement joins TRBV27 to TRBJ2-5; tentative D call: TRBD1 (5 bases). This CDR3 region has 13 residues. Trimming left V 2 bases short and J 5 bases short, with 9 bases between. The V gene's germline CDR1 is MNHEY and CDR2 SMNVEV (reference sequence). The CDR3 DNA reads TGTGCCAGCAGTTTACAGGGAAGGGAGACCCAGTACTTC. Encoded protein: CASSLQGRETQYF.

There are many counts of this clonotype. The chain joins TRBV2 to TRBJ2-5, with D possibly being TRBD2 (5 bases). The CDR3 is 14 amino acids. V was shortened by 9 bases and J by 0 bases, with 14 bases between the two germline ends. Germline V gene lookup returns CDR1 SNHLY and CDR2 FYNNEI. The CDR3 region is CARGPGSYQETQYF. The DNA of the CDR3 is TGTGCCAGAGGTCCGGGATCTTACCAAGAGACCCAGTACTTC.

This clonotype was counted at least ten times. The chain joins TRBV9 to TRBJ1-2, with TRBD1 matching over 8 bases. Germline CDR1 SGDLS, CDR2 YYNGEE. The CDR3 extends over 16 amino acids. J lost 2 bases, V lost 3 bases, and 9 bases had no gene match. The CDR3 sequence: CASSEARTGSNYGYTF. The CDR3 DNA reads as TGTGCCAGCAGCGAAGCCCGGACAGGGTCAAACTATGGCTACACCTTC.

This clonotype was observed at least ten times. A junction boundary mismatches the germline segment, possibly from a read error. V usage is TRBV6-1 and J usage is TRBJ1-1; D unclear. From germline, CDR1 is MNHNS and CDR2 SASEGT. This CDR3 is 12 amino acids long. The CDR3 region has the DNA TGCGCCAGCCGGAGTATTAACACTGAAGCTTTCTTT. Encoded protein: CASRSINTEAFF.

About this clonotype: The conserved phenylalanine or tryptophan normally closing the CDR3 is absent here, so this likely arose from a read error. This chain links TRBV7-6 with TRBJ1-5; 7 bases line up with TRBD1. Germline V CDR1 and CDR2: SGHVS, FNYEAQ. This CDR3 contains 13 residues. CDR3 in amino acids: CASSQGGFQPQHY. Written as DNA, the CDR3 is TGCGCCAGCAGCCAGGGGGGATTTCAGCCCCAGCATTAT.

This clonotype was found many times. The chain links TRBV6-2 or TRBV6-3 to TRBJ1-5; D unclear. V lost 5 bases, J lost 0 bases, and 17 bases lay in between. The germline gives CDR1 MNHEY, CDR2 SVGEGT. The CDR3 spans 17 residues. CDR3 protein: CASSVTFEMVSNQPQHF. The CDR3 coding sequence is TGTGCCAGCAGTGTGACGTTCGAGATGGTTAGCAATCAGCCCCAGCATTTT.

This clonotype was found many times. The chain couples TRBV29-1 to TRBJ1-1; maybe TRBD1 (6 bases). V was trimmed by 5 bases and J by 0 bases, leaving 10 bases between them. CDR1 SQVTM and CDR2 ANQGSEA come from the germline V gene. The CDR3 sequence is 13 residues long. The CDR3 nucleotides are TGCAGCGTTCGGGGGCAGATGAACACTGAAGCTTTCTTT. Its translation is CSVRGQMNTEAFF.

This clonotype appeared many times. The rearrangement uses TRBV5-1 and TRBJ2-2, with D uncertain. This CDR3 has 14 amino acids. Germline CDR1 SGHRS, CDR2 YFSETQ. V was cut by 0 bases and J by 4 bases, with 7 bases left in between. The CDR3 here is CASSLAVSTGELFF. CDR3 DNA sequence: TGCGCCAGCAGCTTGGCGGTCTCCACCGGGGAGCTGTTTTTT.

This clonotype was seen a handful of times. It is unclear where the CDR3 begins or ends on the DNA, so no DNA is shown, and the CDR3 is as TCRdb lists it. The rearrangement links TRBV5-6 to TRBJ2-2; TRBD2 reflects the table's D call only, with no check against the DNA. CDR1 is SGHDT, CDR2 YYEEEE, per germline. 16 amino acids form the CDR3, both terminal residues included. The CDR3 loop is CASSHRALGAGELFFF.

About this clonotype: A far larger clone differs by one base, so this is likely a read error. V is TRBV26 and J is TRBJ2-7; the table names TRBD1, a call not compared with the DNA. TRBV26 is assigned pseudogene status. The CDR3 extends over 12 amino acids. Written as DNA, the CDR3 is TGTGGCAGCAAGGACAGGTTGGGCGAGCAGTACTTC. This codes for CGSKDRLGEQYF.

This clonotype was found a few times. J is TRBJ1-1 and V is TRBV7-2, with a weak D call TRBD1 (6 bases). V shed 6 bases and J shed 4 bases, with 12 bases lying between them. Germline-derived CDR1 and CDR2 are SGHTA and FQGNSA. The CDR3 has 13 residues. The CDR3 loop reads CASSSTGTTEAFF. The DNA for the CDR3 is TGTGCCAGCAGTTCCACAGGGACCACTGAAGCTTTCTTT. Combining the CDR3 with reference TRBV7-2 and TRBJ1-1 gives the whole variable domain GAGVSQSPSNKVTEKGKDVELRCDPISGHTALYWYRQSLGQGLEFLIYFQGNSAPDKSGLPSDRFSAERTGGSVSTLTIQRTQQEDSAVYLCASSSTGTTEAFFGQGTRLTVV.

This clonotype was counted many times. The gene calls are TRBV6-2 or TRBV6-3 and TRBJ2-3; D is uncertain. Germline V gene sequence: CDR1 MNHEY, CDR2 SVGEGT. The CDR3 has 19 amino acids. Trimming cost V 0 bases and J 2 bases, with 21 bases left between them. The CDR3, as DNA: TGTGCCAGCAGTTACTCAAGCGTCTACCGGGTATCTATCACAGATACGCAGTATTTT. Protein sequence: CASSYSSVYRVSITDTQYF.

This clonotype was observed at least ten times. V usage is TRBV6-6 and J usage is TRBJ1-1, with 7 nucleotides matching TRBD1. The V and J ends lost 8 bases and 6 bases, in that order; junction bases with no gene match: 6. Germline values: CDR1 MNHNY, CDR2 SVGAGI (reference sequence). This CDR3 is 12 amino acids long. CDR3 nucleotides: TGTGCCAGCGGCAGGGGGGTCGCTGAAGCTTTCTTT. It yields the protein CASGRGVAEAFF.

Concerning this clonotype: A read error likely explains this, since a far larger clone differs by one base. The V call is TRBV5-1, the J call TRBJ2-1, with 9 bases identical to TRBD1. With 2 bases clipped from V and 10 bases from J, the junction kept 10 bases outside the gene matches. The CDR3 spans 15 residues. The V gene's germline CDR1 is SGHRS and CDR2 YFSETQ. CDR3 DNA: TGCGCCAGCAGCTTAATGACAGGGGGGTCCTACGAGCAGTTCTTC. This translates into CASSLMTGGSYEQFF.

This clonotype has ten or more counts. This chain connects TRBV20-1 to TRBJ2-1; either TRBD1 or TRBD2 may supply D (5 bases each). Germline assignment: CDR1 DFQATT and CDR2 SNEGSKA (reference sequence). There are 15 residues in the CDR3. V lost 5 bases, J lost 0 bases, and 14 bases lay in between. Here the CDR3 reads CSAPGTAGSYNEQFF. The CDR3 DNA is TGCAGTGCTCCCGGGACCGCCGGCTCCTACAATGAGCAGTTCTTC.

This clonotype came up many times. V usage is TRBV24-1 and J usage is TRBJ2-3; D possibly corresponds to TRBD2 (5 bases). The CDR3 extends over 14 amino acids. The germline V and J ends were trimmed by 6 bases and 4 bases, with 13 bases remaining between them. CDR1 is KGHDR and CDR2 is SFDVKD in the germline V gene. The CDR3 loop reads CATSPSGGSDTQYF. CDR3 sequence (DNA): TGTGCCACCAGTCCCTCAGGAGGATCAGATACGCAGTATTTT.

This clonotype was seen many times. This chain joins TRBV28 and TRBJ1-3, with TRBD1 as a possible D gene (6 bases). Per germline, CDR1 MDHEN and CDR2 SYDVKM. This CDR3 is 15 amino acids long. The V end was cut by 3 bases, the J end by 0 bases, with 9 bases between. The CDR3 here is CASSLGGASGNTIYF. CDR3 in DNA: TGTGCCAGCAGTTTGGGGGGGGCCTCTGGAAACACCATATATTTT.

This clonotype was counted at least ten times. This chain connects TRBV6-2 or TRBV6-3 to TRBJ1-1; TRBD1 agrees at 12 bases. Germline trimming cut 6 bases from V and 1 base from J; bases unmatched to any gene: 12. Germline CDR1 and CDR2: MNHEY and SVGEGT. The CDR3 length is 18 residues. The CDR3 is CASSRGWGQGAGNTEAFF. In nucleotides, the CDR3 is TGTGCCAGCAGCCGGGGATGGGGACAGGGGGCTGGGAACACTGAAGCTTTCTTT.

This clonotype has at least ten counts. V is TRBV30 and J is TRBJ2-7; D is unclear. From germline, CDR1 is GTSNPN and CDR2 SVGIG (reference sequence). The CDR3 contains 11 residues. DNA for the CDR3: TGTGCTCGGACGTACGGGCACGAGCAGTACTTC. As protein: CARTYGHEQYF.